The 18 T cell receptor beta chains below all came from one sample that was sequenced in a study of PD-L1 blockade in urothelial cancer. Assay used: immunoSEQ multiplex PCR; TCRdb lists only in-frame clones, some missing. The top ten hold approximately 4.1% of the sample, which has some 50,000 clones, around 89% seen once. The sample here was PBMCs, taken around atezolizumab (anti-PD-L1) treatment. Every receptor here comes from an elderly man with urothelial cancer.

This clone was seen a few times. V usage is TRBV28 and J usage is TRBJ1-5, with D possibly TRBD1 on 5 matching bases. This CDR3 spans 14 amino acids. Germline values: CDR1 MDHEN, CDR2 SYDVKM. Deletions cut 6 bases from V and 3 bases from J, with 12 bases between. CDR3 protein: CASRTDSLNQPQHF. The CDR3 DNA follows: TGTGCCAGCAGAACCGACAGCCTCAATCAGCCCCAGCATTTT.

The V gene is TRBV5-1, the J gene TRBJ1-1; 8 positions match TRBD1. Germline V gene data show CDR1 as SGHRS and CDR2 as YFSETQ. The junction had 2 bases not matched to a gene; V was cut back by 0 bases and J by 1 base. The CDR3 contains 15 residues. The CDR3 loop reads CASSLGRGPNTEAFF. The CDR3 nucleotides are TGCGCCAGCAGCTTGGGCAGGGGGCCGAACACTGAAGCTTTCTTT.

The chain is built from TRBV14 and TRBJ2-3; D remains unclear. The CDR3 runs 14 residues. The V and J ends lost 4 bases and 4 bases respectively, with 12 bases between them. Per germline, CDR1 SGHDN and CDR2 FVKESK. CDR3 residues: CASSLSRWADTQYF. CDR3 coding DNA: TGTGCCAGCAGCCTTAGCCGGTGGGCAGATACGCAGTATTTT.

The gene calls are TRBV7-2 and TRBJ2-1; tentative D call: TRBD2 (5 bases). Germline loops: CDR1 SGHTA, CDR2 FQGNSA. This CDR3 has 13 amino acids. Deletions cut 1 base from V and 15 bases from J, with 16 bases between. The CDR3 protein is CASSLGGGRARFF. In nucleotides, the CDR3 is TGTGCCAGCAGCTTAGGCGGCGGGCGCGCCCGGTTCTTC.

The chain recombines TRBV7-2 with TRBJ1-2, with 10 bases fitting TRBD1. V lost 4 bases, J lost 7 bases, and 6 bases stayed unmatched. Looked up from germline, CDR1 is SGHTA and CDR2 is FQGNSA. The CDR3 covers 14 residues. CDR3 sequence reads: CASSSGTGDSGYTF. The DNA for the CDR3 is TGTGCCAGCAGCTCCGGGACAGGGGATTCTGGCTACACCTTC.

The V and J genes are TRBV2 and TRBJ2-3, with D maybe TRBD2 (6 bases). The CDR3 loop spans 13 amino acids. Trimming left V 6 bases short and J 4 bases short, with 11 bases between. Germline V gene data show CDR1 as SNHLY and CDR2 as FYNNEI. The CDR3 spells CASSPLAADTQYF. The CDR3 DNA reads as TGTGCCAGCAGCCCATTAGCGGCAGATACGCAGTATTTT.

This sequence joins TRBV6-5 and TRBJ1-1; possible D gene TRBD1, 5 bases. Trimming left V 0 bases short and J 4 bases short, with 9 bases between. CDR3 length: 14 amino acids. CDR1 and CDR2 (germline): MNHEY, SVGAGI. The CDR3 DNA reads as TGTGCCAGCAGTTACTCGAACAGGCCCACTGAAGCTTTCTTT. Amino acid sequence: CASSYSNRPTEAFF.

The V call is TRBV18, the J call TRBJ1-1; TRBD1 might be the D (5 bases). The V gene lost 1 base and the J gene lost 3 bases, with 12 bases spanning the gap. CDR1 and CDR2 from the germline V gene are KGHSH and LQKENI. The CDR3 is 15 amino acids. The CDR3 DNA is TGTGCCAGCTCACCACGGCAGGGAATGGACACTGAAGCTTTCTTT. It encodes CASSPRQGMDTEAFF.

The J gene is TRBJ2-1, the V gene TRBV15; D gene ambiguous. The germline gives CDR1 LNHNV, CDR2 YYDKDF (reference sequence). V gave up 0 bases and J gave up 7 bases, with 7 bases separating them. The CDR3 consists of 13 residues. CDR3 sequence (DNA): TGTGCCACCAGCAGAGAATCCAGGAATGAGCAGTTCTTC. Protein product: CATSRESRNEQFF.

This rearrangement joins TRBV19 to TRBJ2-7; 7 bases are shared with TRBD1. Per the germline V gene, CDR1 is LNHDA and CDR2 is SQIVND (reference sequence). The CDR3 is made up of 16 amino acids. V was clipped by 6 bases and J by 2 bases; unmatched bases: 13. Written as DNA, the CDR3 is TGTGCCAGTAGCCGCAGGGGACAGCCACATCCCTACGAGCAGTACTTC. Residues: CASSRRGQPHPYEQYF.

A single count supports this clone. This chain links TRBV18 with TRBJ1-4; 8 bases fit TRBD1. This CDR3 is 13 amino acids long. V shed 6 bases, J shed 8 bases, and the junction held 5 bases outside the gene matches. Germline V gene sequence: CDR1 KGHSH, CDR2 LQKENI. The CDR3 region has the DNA TGTGCCAGCTCGTCCCGGACAGGGGAAAAACTGTTTTTT. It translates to CASSSRTGEKLFF.

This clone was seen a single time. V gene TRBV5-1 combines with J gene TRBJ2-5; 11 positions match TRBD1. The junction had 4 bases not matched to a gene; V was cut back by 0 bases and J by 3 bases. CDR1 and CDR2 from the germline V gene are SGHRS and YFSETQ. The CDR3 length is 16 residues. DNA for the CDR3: TGCGCCAGCAGCTTGGAAGGGGGACAGGGGGAAGAGACCCAGTACTTC. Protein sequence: CASSLEGGQGEETQYF. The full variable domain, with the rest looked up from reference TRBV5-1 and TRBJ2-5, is KAGVTQTPRYLIKTRGQQVTLSCSPISGHRSVSWYQQTPGQGLQFLFEYFSETQRNKGNFPGRFSGRQFSNSRSEMNVSTLELGDSALYLCASSLEGGQGEETQYFGPGTRLLVL.

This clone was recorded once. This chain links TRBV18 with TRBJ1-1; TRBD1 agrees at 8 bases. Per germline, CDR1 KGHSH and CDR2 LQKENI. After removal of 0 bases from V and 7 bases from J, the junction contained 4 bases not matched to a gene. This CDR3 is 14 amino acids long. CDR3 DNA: TGTGCCAGCTCACCACCGCAGGGGGCCATTGAAGCTTTCTTT. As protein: CASSPPQGAIEAFF.

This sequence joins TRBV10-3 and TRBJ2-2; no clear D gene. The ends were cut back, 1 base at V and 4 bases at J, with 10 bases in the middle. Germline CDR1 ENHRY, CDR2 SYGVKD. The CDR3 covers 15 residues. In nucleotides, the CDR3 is TGTGCCATCAGTGAGTGGAGAGCCTCCACCGGGGAGCTGTTTTTT. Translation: CAISEWRASTGELFF.

The CDR3 is CASPTGQDCEQYF. CDR3 sequence (DNA): TGTGCCAGTCCGACAGGGCAAGATTGCGAGCAGTACTTC. The V gene is TRBV19, the J gene TRBJ2-7; the match to TRBD1 covers 7 bases. Germline V lookup: CDR1 LNHDA, CDR2 SQIVND (reference sequence). The CDR3 contains 13 residues. The ends lost 8 bases at V and 6 bases at J; junction bases unmatched: 10. The entire variable domain, with the rest obtained from reference TRBV19 and TRBJ2-7, is as follows: DGGITQSPKYLFRKEGQNVTLSCEQNLNHDAMYWYRQDPGQGLRLIYYSQIVNDFQKGDIAEGYSVSREKKESFPLTVTSAQKNPTAFYLCASPTGQDCEQYFGPGTRLTVT.

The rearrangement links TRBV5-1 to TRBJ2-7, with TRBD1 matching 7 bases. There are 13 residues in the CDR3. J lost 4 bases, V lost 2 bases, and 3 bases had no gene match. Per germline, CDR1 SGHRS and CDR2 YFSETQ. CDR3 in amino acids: CASSLEGAYEQYF. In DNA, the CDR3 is TGCGCCAGCAGCTTAGAGGGGGCGTACGAGCAGTACTTC.

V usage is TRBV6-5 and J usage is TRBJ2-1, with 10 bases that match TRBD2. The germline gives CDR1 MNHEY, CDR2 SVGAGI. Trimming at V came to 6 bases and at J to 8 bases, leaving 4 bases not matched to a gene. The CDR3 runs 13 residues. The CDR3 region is CASSWGLAYEQFF. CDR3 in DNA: TGTGCCAGCAGCTGGGGACTAGCGTATGAGCAGTTCTTC.

The CDR3 loop reads CASSLSNNNSPLHF. CDR3 nucleotides: TGTGCCAGCAGTTTATCGAACAATAATTCACCCCTCCACTTT. The chain couples TRBV27 to TRBJ1-6, with D hard to call. The V gene's germline CDR1 is MNHEY and CDR2 SMNVEV (reference sequence). The CDR3 loop spans 14 amino acids. V lost 0 bases and J lost 5, with 5 bases in between.